This TCR beta chain comes out of a study of T-cell reconstitution after alpha-beta-depleted transplantation in children. Germline lookup yields CDR1 LGHNA and CDR2 YSLEER. The CDR3 runs 16 residues. V lost 0 bases and J 0 bases, leaving 9 bases between the germline ends. The sample holds many counts of this clonotype. TCRbeta library construction was performed incorporating unique molecular identifiers. TCRdb reprocessed the PCR reads via MiXCR and lists one record per CDR3 protein. The table has about 580,000 distinct CDR3 sequences, 23% seen once. This TCR was recovered from a boy under three years old who had a stem cell transplant for acute myeloid leukemia, so the T cells may come from the graft donor. The sample consisted of PBMCs, mostly from graft donor cells, taken 360 days after TCRalphabeta/CD19-depleted stem cell transplant. The chain combines TRBV4-3 with TRBJ2-1, with D uncertain. The chain's CDR3 is CASSQEVQPSYNEQFF. CDR3 coding DNA: TGCGCCAGCAGCCAAGAAGTACAGCCCTCCTACAATGAGCAGTTCTTC.